The clone carrying this T cell receptor beta chain showed up just once. Its target is unknown. Time point meaning: week 23, last vaccination. Topical imiquimod was applied with each vaccine dose, which held 300 ug of mutant IDH1 20-mer peptide. These data belong to a study of a mutant IDH1 vaccine in newly diagnosed glioma. In the study overall: Patients received vaccination from 4-6 weeks after radiotherapy alone, or with temozolomide cycles. Prior therapy was radiotherapy, temozolomide, or both; most received both. Study findings and constraints: Patients showed vaccine-induced immune responses at a rate of approximately 92%.

Generated by immunoSEQ multiplex PCR, the TCRdb table keeps only in-frame clones and is missing some. The sample records roughly 60,000 clones, roughly 84% being singletons. The TCR was taken from a young man with glioma. This specimen was PBMCs, taken from a glioma patient whose treatment included an IDH1 peptide vaccine.

This chain's CDR3 is CASSSTGGNQPQHF. The CDR3 DNA reads as TGTGCCAGCTCATCGACAGGGGGCAATCAGCCCCAGCATTTT. The chain has TRBV18 and TRBJ1-5, with TRBD1 identical over 8 bases. CDR1 is KGHSH, CDR2 LQKENI, per germline. The CDR3 has 14 residues. The V segment lost 5 bases and the J segment 2 bases; nucleotides outside the gene matches: 2.